The 15 T cell receptor beta chains below come from one sample, sequenced in a study of blood T cell repertoires in COVID-19. TCRdb's table, derived via immunoSEQ multiplex PCR, lists solely in-frame clones and lacks some. The data hold 100,000 or so clones, with around 93% observed a single time. The specimen was peripheral blood. These receptor sequences come from a man aged 45-65 years with acute or convalescent COVID-19.

The chain uses TRBV3-1 (or the pseudogene TRBV3-2) and TRBJ1-2; possibly TRBD1 for D (5 bases). The CDR3 consists of 15 residues. Germline CDR1 and CDR2: LGHDT and YNNKEL (reference sequence). V was cut by 2 bases and J by 0 bases, with 10 bases left in between. This CDR3 is CASSQKGVPNYGYTF. In nucleotides, the CDR3 is TGTGCCAGCAGCCAAAAAGGGGTACCTAACTATGGCTACACCTTC.

V is TRBV6-6 and J is TRBJ1-2; 7 nucleotides match TRBD1. In germline, CDR1 is MNHNY, CDR2 SVGAGI (reference sequence). The CDR3 runs 13 residues. The V segment lost 6 bases and the J segment 8 bases; nucleotides outside the gene matches: 9. CDR3 amino acids: CASSQRGQLGYTF. The CDR3 DNA follows: TGTGCCAGCAGCCAAAGGGGACAGCTGGGCTACACCTTC.

This clone has only a few counts. Other DNA sequences of this sample code for an identical CDR3. The V and J genes are TRBV19 and TRBJ1-1; 8 bases map to TRBD1. CDR3 size: 14 residues. Germline CDR1 and CDR2: LNHDA and SQIVND (reference sequence). Unmatched junction bases numbered 6, after V lost 5 bases and J lost 4 bases. The CDR3 DNA sequence: TGTGCCAGTAGTCCGACAGGGGCTTCCACTGAAGCTTTCTTT. Amino acid sequence: CASSPTGASTEAFF.

This clone was detected only once. The genes are TRBV11-2 and TRBJ1-2; TRBD1 might be the D (5 bases). Germline CDR1 is SGHAT and CDR2 is FQNNGV. V was trimmed by 1 base and J by 4 bases, leaving 7 bases between them. CDR3 size: 13 residues. This CDR3 is CASSLGQIYGYTF. As DNA, the CDR3 is TGTGCCAGCAGCTTAGGACAGATCTATGGCTACACCTTC. The full variable domain, with the rest looked up from reference TRBV11-2 and TRBJ1-2, is EAGVAQSPRYKIIEKRQSVAFWCNPISGHATLYWYQQILGQGPKLLIQFQNNGVVDDSQLPKDRFSAERLKGVDSTLKIQPAKLEDSAVYLCASSLGQIYGYTFGSGTRLTVV.

The chain has TRBV2 and TRBJ1-1; 9 nucleotides agree with TRBD1. In germline, CDR1 is SNHLY, CDR2 FYNNEI. This CDR3 has 14 residues. Trimming cost V 7 bases and J 0 bases; bases outside gene matches: 3. The CDR3 here is CASNGQGMNTEAFF. The CDR3 DNA reads as TGTGCCAGCAATGGACAGGGGATGAACACTGAAGCTTTCTTT. Full variable domain (remainder filled in from reference TRBV2 and TRBJ1-1): EPEVTQTPSHQVTQMGQEVILRCVPISNHLYFYWYRQILGQKVEFLVSFYNNEISEKSEIFDDQFSVERPDGSNFTLKIRSTKLEDSAMYFCASNGQGMNTEAFFGQGTRLTVV.

The V call is TRBV11-2, the J call TRBJ2-1; 12 bases match TRBD2. V lost 5 bases and J lost 6; bases outside the gene matches: 2. The length of the CDR3 is 14 residues. Germline CDR1 and CDR2: SGHAT and FQNNGV. The CDR3 DNA reads TGTGCCAGCAGCACGACTAGCGGGGGCAATGAGCAGTTCTTC. Translated: CASSTTSGGNEQFF.

The J gene is TRBJ1-1, the V gene TRBV11-2; D unclear. CDR3 length: 16 residues. V lost 1 base and J 1 base, leaving 13 bases between the germline ends. CDR1 is SGHAT, CDR2 FQNNGV, per germline. Here the CDR3 reads CASSLAPAAGNTEAFF. CDR3 bases: TGTGCCAGCAGCTTAGCTCCCGCAGCGGGGAACACTGAAGCTTTCTTT.

The DNA for the CDR3 is TGTGCCACTGAAGAACGACTAGCGGGGGGTAGGCGTACGCAGTATTTT. Translated, it gives CATEERLAGGRRTQYF. The gene calls are TRBV13 and TRBJ2-3, with 13 positions matching TRBD2. The CDR3 contains 16 residues. Germline V gives CDR1 PRHDT, CDR2 FYEKMQ (reference sequence). V shed 10 bases, J shed 8 bases, and the junction held 15 bases outside the gene matches.

The chain links TRBV7-2 to TRBJ2-3; TRBD2 agrees at 8 bases. V lost 0 bases, J lost 4 bases, and 3 bases stayed unmatched. This CDR3 has 15 amino acids. Germline assignment: CDR1 SGHTA and CDR2 FQGNSA. CDR3 in DNA: TGTGCCAGCAGCTTAGCGGCGGGGGGAGCAGATACGCAGTATTTT. As protein: CASSLAAGGADTQYF. The whole variable domain, filled in from reference TRBV7-2 and TRBJ2-3, reads GAGVSQSPSNKVTEKGKDVELRCDPISGHTALYWYRQSLGQGLEFLIYFQGNSAPDKSGLPSDRFSAERTGGSVSTLTIQRTQQEDSAVYLCASSLAAGGADTQYFGPGTRLTVL.

The CDR3: CASSAGGPTGELFF. The CDR3 DNA follows: TGTGCCAGCAGTGCGGGGGGCCCCACCGGGGAGCTGTTTTTT. The rearrangement links TRBV5-5 to TRBJ2-2; 8 bases are shared with TRBD2. Losses at the gene ends were 5 bases for V and 4 bases for J; bases not matched to a gene: 4. This CDR3 region has 14 residues. The germline gives CDR1 SGHKS, CDR2 YYEKEE (reference sequence).

J is TRBJ1-6 and V is TRBV27; D is undetermined. This CDR3 region has 13 residues. V was clipped by 5 bases and J by 7 bases, with 9 bases between them. Germline CDR1 and CDR2: MNHEY and SMNVEV (reference sequence). The CDR3 nucleotides read TGTGCCAGCAGTACTTCCACCAATTCACCCCTCCACTTT. It codes for CASSTSTNSPLHF.

The chain joins TRBV4-3 to TRBJ1-4; 7 bases map to TRBD1. J was trimmed by 11 bases and V by 0 bases; bases with no gene match: 9. The CDR3 contains 15 residues. Germline CDR1 is LGHNA and CDR2 is YSLEER. Written as DNA, the CDR3 is TGCGCCAGCAGCCAAGACACGGGACAGTGGAAGAAACTGTTTTTT. It yields the protein CASSQDTGQWKKLFF.

This chain links TRBV28 with TRBJ2-1; 9 bases map to TRBD2. J gave up 6 bases and V 5 bases, and 8 bases lay outside the gene matches. Germline CDR1 and CDR2: MDHEN and SYDVKM. This CDR3 is 15 amino acids long. This CDR3 is CASSPFSGGLNEQFF. The CDR3 DNA reads TGTGCCAGCAGTCCGTTTAGCGGGGGCCTCAATGAGCAGTTCTTC.

The V and J genes are TRBV7-2 and TRBJ1-1; a possible D gene is TRBD1 (6 bases). CDR3 size: 14 residues. Germline-derived CDR1 and CDR2 are SGHTA and FQGNSA. V lost 3 bases, J lost 1 base, and 9 bases lay in between. CDR3: CASSFQGRNTEAFF. The CDR3 coding sequence is TGTGCCAGCAGCTTTCAGGGGAGGAACACTGAAGCTTTCTTT. The entire variable domain, with the rest obtained from reference TRBV7-2 and TRBJ1-1, is as follows: GAGVSQSPSNKVTEKGKDVELRCDPISGHTALYWYRQSLGQGLEFLIYFQGNSAPDKSGLPSDRFSAERTGGSVSTLTIQRTQQEDSAVYLCASSFQGRNTEAFFGQGTRLTVV.

The chain couples TRBV3-1 (or the pseudogene TRBV3-2) to TRBJ1-5; 7 bases map to TRBD1. The CDR3 runs to 20 residues. Trimming cost V 1 base and J 0 bases; bases outside gene matches: 15. Germline loops: CDR1 LGHDT, CDR2 YNNKEL (reference sequence). The CDR3: CASSQASGQRPPYSNQPQHF. As DNA, the CDR3 is TGTGCCAGCAGCCAAGCGTCGGGACAGAGACCCCCATATAGCAATCAGCCCCAGCATTTT.